This TCR beta chain derives from a study of CD8 T cells in Susac syndrome. Study context: Patients with Susac syndrome were therapy-naive, on corticosteroids, or on intravenous immunoglobulin alone at the time that blood was drawn.

Study-wide findings and caveats: CD4+ repertoires of Susac syndrome patients lacked detectable clonal expansion.

Germline lookup yields CDR1 MNHEY and CDR2 SVGAGI. Trimming stripped 5 bases from V and 4 bases from J, with 11 bases between. CDR3 length: 13 amino acids. This clonotype was seen just once. The antigen is unknown. Negative isolation was used for CD8+ and CD4+ T cells, and FACS enrichment was applied to TEMRA cells. The authors reverse transcribed about 0.5 to 1 ug RNA with random hexamers. TCRdb used MiXCR to reprocess the immunoSEQ multiplex PCR reads, holding one entry per CDR3 protein. Among about 240,000 distinct CDR3 sequences, approximately 95% were seen once, and the ten largest hold 0.08% to 0.11%.

This TCR was recovered from a human donor with Susac syndrome. The V call is TRBV6-5, the J call TRBJ1-1; no clear D gene. The specimen was CD4+ T cells from PBMCs. CDR3 region: CASSLGGVTEAFF. The CDR3 DNA is TGTGCCAGCAGTCTCGGTGGGGTCACTGAAGCTTTCTTT.